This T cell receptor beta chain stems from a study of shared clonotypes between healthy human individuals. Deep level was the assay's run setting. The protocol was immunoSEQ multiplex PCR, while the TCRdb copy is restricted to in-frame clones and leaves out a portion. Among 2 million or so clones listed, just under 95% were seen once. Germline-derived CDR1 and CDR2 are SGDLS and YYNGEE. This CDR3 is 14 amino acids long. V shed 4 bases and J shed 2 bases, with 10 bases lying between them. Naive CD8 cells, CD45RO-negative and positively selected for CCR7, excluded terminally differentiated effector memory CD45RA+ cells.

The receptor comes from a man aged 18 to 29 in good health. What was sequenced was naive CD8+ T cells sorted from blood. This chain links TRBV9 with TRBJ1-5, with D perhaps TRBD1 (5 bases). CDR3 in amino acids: CASSLDSGNQPQHF. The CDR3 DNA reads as TGTGCCAGCAGCTTAGACAGCGGCAATCAGCCCCAGCATTTT.